Listed below are T cell receptor beta chains from one sample, sequenced in a study of regulatory T cells in long-lasting Graves disease. TCRdb re-derived calls from the multiplex PCR reads in MiXCR, one entry per CDR3 protein. The data show about 560,000 distinct CDR3 sequences, 15% to 20% seen once. These data also featured in a second study, about T cells in Graves' hyperthyroidism and ophthalmopathy.

The sample consisted of peripheral blood mononuclear cells (PBMCs), taken at new diagnosis, from a patient treated with antithyroid drugs. The origin of the receptors is a man younger than 35 with Graves disease. Both conserved end residues are part of each CDR3. The D gene is left open where the match is weak. Not every row has a clone size; where given, it reads once, few, many or a size class.

D,J,size,V,length,CDR3,DNA
.,TRBJ1-3,many,TRBV2,15,CASSSGDNDGNTIYF,TGTGCCAGCAGTTCAGGGGACAACGATGGAAACACCATATATTTT
.,TRBJ1-1,.,TRBV19,13,CASSPQTGTEAFF,TGTGCCAGTAGTCCCCAGACCGGGACCGAAGCTTTCTTT
.,TRBJ2-3,many,TRBV27,15,CASTPWGEQADTQYF,TGTGCCAGCACCCCCTGGGGGGAGCAGGCAGATACGCAGTATTTT
.,TRBJ2-1,.,TRBV5-1,15,CASSLVSNDYNEQFF,TGCGCCAGCAGCTTAGTGAGCAACGATTACAATGAGCAGTTCTTC
.,TRBJ2-3,many,TRBV11-1,12,CASKEGSDTQYF,TGTGCCAGCAAGGAGGGATCAGATACGCAGTATTTT
TRBD2,TRBJ2-3,few,TRBV4-2,17,CASSQDLRTSGRDTQYF,TGTGCCAGCAGCCAAGACCTTCGGACTAGCGGACGTGATACGCAGTATTTT
TRBD1,TRBJ1-1,few,TRBV7-9,15,CASSVTGGRLGEAFF,TGTGCCAGCAGCGTGACAGGGGGCCGTTTGGGTGAAGCTTTCTTT
.,TRBJ1-6,few,TRBV12-3/TRBV12-4,13,CASSFRQNSPLHF,TGTGCCAGCAGTTTTCGGCAAAATTCACCCCTCCACTTT
TRBD2,TRBJ2-5,.,TRBV6-2/TRBV6-3,15,CAGSYAGGSQETQYF,TGTGCCGGCAGTTACGCGGGGGGTTCCCAAGAGACCCAGTACTTC
.,TRBJ1-2,.,TRBV28,14,CASSSAGASYGYTF,TGTGCCAGCAGTTCGGCAGGGGCCAGCTATGGCTACACCTTC
.,TRBJ1-2,.,TRBV5-1,16,CASSLGQGGTVTSYTF,TGCGCCAGCAGCTTGGGGCAGGGCGGTACGGTAACGAGCTACACCTTC
.,TRBJ2-1,.,TRBV5-1,14,CASSMPGTYNEQFF,TGCGCCAGCAGCATGCCGGGAACCTACAATGAGCAGTTCTTC
.,TRBJ1-5,.,TRBV19,13,CASSIGRDQPQHF,TGTGCCAGTAGTATAGGGAGGGATCAGCCCCAGCATTTT
TRBD2,TRBJ2-3,many,TRBV20-1,14,CSARQLAGTDTQYF,TGCAGTGCTAGACAACTAGCGGGCACAGATACGCAGTATTTT
.,TRBJ2-7,.,TRBV18,13,CASSAGISYEQYF,TGTGCCAGCTCGGCGGGGATCTCCTACGAGCAGTACTTC
.,TRBJ2-3,once,TRBV6-5,15,CASSYSTEGTDTQYF,TGTGCCAGCAGTTACTCGACAGAGGGCACAGATACGCAGTATTTT
.,TRBJ2-1,few,TRBV6-2/TRBV6-3,13,CASSDSAVGEQFF,TGTGCCAGCAGTGACTCAGCCGTCGGTGAGCAGTTCTTC
TRBD2,TRBJ2-1,.,TRBV6-1,16,CTSSASGRSAYNEQFF,TGTACCAGCAGTGCTAGCGGGAGGAGCGCCTACAATGAGCAGTTCTTC
.,TRBJ1-5,many,TRBV28,15,CASSGPFGEIQPQHF,TGTGCCAGCAGTGGCCCCTTCGGGGAAATTCAGCCCCAGCATTTT
.,TRBJ2-7,few,TRBV27,15,CASSSTRLGSHEQYF,TGTGCCAGCAGTTCGACTCGCCTCGGTTCCCACGAGCAGTACTTC
.,TRBJ1-2,many,TRBV6-1,15,CASSGDRTANYGYTF,TGTGCCAGCAGTGGAGACAGGACAGCTAACTATGGCTACACCTTC
TRBD2,TRBJ2-1,few,TRBV20-1,14,CSASSGLADNEQFF,TGCAGTGCCAGTTCGGGGCTAGCGGACAATGAGCAGTTCTTC
TRBD1,TRBJ2-3,many,TRBV12-5,17,CASGIMFETGNVDTQYF,TGTGCTAGTGGGATCATGTTTGAGACAGGGAATGTAGATACGCAGTATTTT
.,TRBJ1-1,.,TRBV4-1,16,CASSRGALRSGTEAFF,TGCGCCAGCAGCCGAGGTGCGCTGCGATCGGGCACTGAAGCTTTCTTT
.,TRBJ2-7,few,TRBV5-1,18,CASSLVGGAQRGTYEQYF,TGCGCCAGCAGCTTGGTGGGGGGGGCCCAGCGCGGGACCTACGAGCAGTACTTC
.,TRBJ1-1,many,TRBV28,15,CASSLSREPGTEAFF,TGTGCCAGCAGTTTATCGCGGGAACCCGGGACTGAAGCTTTCTTT
.,TRBJ1-1,few,TRBV6-4,14,CASSPTWGITEAFF,TGTGCCAGCAGCCCAACATGGGGCATCACTGAAGCTTTCTTT
.,TRBJ2-1,many,TRBV11-3,17,CASSLECRTASYNEQFF,TGTGCCAGCAGCTTAGAGTGTAGGACAGCCTCCTACAATGAGCAGTTCTTC